Each of the 11 T cell receptor beta chains below was sequenced from the same sample in a study of breast tumors, draining lymph nodes, adjacent tissues. Samples came from axillary lymph nodes draining the breast cancer. A single record per CDR3 protein comes from TCRdb applying MiXCR to the multiplex PCR reads. Found here are about 120,000 distinct CDR3 sequences, just under 20% of them singletons; the top ten hold roughly 3.6%. Specimen: axillary lymph node tissue. These receptors were collected from a female donor with breast cancer. Some clones in this sample may be carry-over from other donors' samples.

The chain uses TRBV28 and TRBJ2-7; D not certain. The CDR3 runs 14 residues. V shed 2 bases and J shed 3 bases, with 11 bases lying between them. Germline values: CDR1 MDHEN, CDR2 SYDVKM. CDR3 in amino acids: CASSLTDPNYEQYF. In DNA form, the CDR3 reads TGTGCCAGCAGTTTAACCGACCCGAACTACGAGCAGTACTTC.

This clonotype was counted many times. Here the CDR3 reads CSARDRRGRLTDTQYF. The CDR3 DNA reads as TGCAGTGCTAGAGACAGACGTGGACGCCTCACAGATACGCAGTATTTT. The V call is TRBV20-1, the J call TRBJ2-3; D call uncertain. Germline V gene lookup returns CDR1 DFQATT and CDR2 SNEGSKA (reference sequence). Deletions cut 0 bases from V and 2 bases from J, with 15 bases between. This CDR3 has 16 amino acids.

As for this clonotype: A much larger clone lies a single base off, so this may be a read error. This CDR3 reads CASSLSGRSYEQYF. The DNA for the CDR3 is TGTGCCAGCAGCCTTTCTGGGAGATCCTACGAGCAGTACTTC. The V and J genes are TRBV11-2 and TRBJ2-7, with D tentatively TRBD2 (5 bases). Germline-derived CDR1 and CDR2 are SGHAT and FQNNGV. V was clipped by 5 bases and J by 1 base, with 12 bases between them. The CDR3 runs to 14 residues.

The rearrangement links TRBV6-5 to TRBJ2-6; TRBD1 aligns across 11 bases. Trimming at V came to 0 bases and at J to 4 bases, leaving 5 bases not matched to a gene. The germline V gene encodes CDR1 MNHEY and CDR2 SVGAGI. There are 18 residues in the CDR3. CDR3 residues: CASSYSGQGAWGANVLTF. The DNA for the CDR3 is TGTGCCAGCAGTTACTCTGGACAGGGGGCGTGGGGGGCCAACGTCCTGACTTTC.

Note on this clonotype: A much larger clone is a single base away; this may be a read error. The chain joins TRBV20-1 to TRBJ2-2; D may be TRBD2 (6 bases). The ends were cut back, 6 bases at V and 7 bases at J, with 21 bases in the middle. The CDR3 has 15 amino acids. Germline lookup yields CDR1 DFQATT and CDR2 SNEGSKA (reference sequence). The CDR3: CSATAGGVMGGELFF. Written as DNA, the CDR3 is TGCAGTGCCACCGCTGGCGGGGTGATGGGCGGGGAGCTGTTTTTT.

Turning to this clonotype: This clone may be a read error of a much larger clone one base away. The rearrangement joins TRBV6-6 to TRBJ1-5, with 7 bases matching TRBD1. The CDR3 is made up of 17 amino acids. Germline values: CDR1 MNHNY, CDR2 SVGAGI (reference sequence). V lost 5 bases to trimming and J lost 2 bases; unmatched junction nucleotides: 12. CDR3 protein: CASSTPGQEGGNQPQHF. The CDR3 DNA sequence: TGTGCCAGCAGTACCCCCGGACAGGAGGGTGGCAATCAGCCCCAGCATTTT.

V and J are TRBV5-1 and TRBJ2-4; 10 bases align to TRBD1. The CDR3 loop spans 16 amino acids. Germline CDR1 SGHRS, CDR2 YFSETQ. The V segment lost 0 bases and the J segment 0 bases; nucleotides outside the gene matches: 0. CDR3 sequence: CASSLGTGGAKNIQYF. CDR3 nucleotide sequence: TGCGCCAGCAGCTTGGGGACAGGGGGAGCCAAAAACATTCAGTACTTC.

The gene calls are TRBV28 and TRBJ2-7; the match to TRBD2 covers 7 bases. The CDR3 contains 13 residues. The ends lost 7 bases at V and 3 bases at J; junction bases unmatched: 6. Per the germline V gene, CDR1 is MDHEN and CDR2 is SYDVKM. The CDR3 sequence is CASISGINYEQYF. CDR3 bases: TGTGCCAGCATCAGCGGGATTAACTACGAGCAGTACTTC.

This clonotype was picked up many times. This sequence joins TRBV9 and TRBJ2-3; a weak D match, TRBD2 (7 bases). The CDR3 is 17 amino acids. Looked up from germline, CDR1 is SGDLS and CDR2 is YYNGEE. Deletions cut 0 bases from V and 4 bases from J, with 18 bases between. CDR3 in amino acids: CASSVEGGVTGPDTQYF. Here the CDR3 DNA reads TGTGCCAGCAGCGTAGAAGGGGGGGTGACGGGCCCAGATACGCAGTATTTT.

Ten or more counts support this clonotype. This chain uses TRBV12-3 or TRBV12-4 with TRBJ2-1, with TRBD2 as a possible D gene (6 bases). With 2 bases removed from V and 3 bases from J, the gap between germline ends came to 29 bases. This CDR3 comprises 21 residues. The CDR3 coding sequence is TGTGCCAGCAGTTTAACAAGGGATGGGGGGAAACAGTTCCTCCTCTACAATGAGCAGTTCTTC. Its protein is CASSLTRDGGKQFLLYNEQFF.

This clonotype was seen repeatedly, ten times or more. The chain recombines TRBV12-3 or TRBV12-4 with TRBJ1-3, with D perhaps matching TRBD1 (6 bases). There are 12 residues in the CDR3. Trimming took off 2 bases at V and 8 bases at J, with 7 bases between the two ends. This CDR3 is CASSLRGDTIYF. CDR3 DNA sequence: TGTGCCAGCAGTTTAAGGGGGGACACCATATATTTT.